The 18 T cell receptor beta chains reported below all come from one sample, sequenced in a study of neurological immune-mediated disorders. MiXCR, applied by TCRdb to the 5' RACE reads, yields one record per CDR3 protein. This table has about 62,000 distinct CDR3 sequences, more than 4% appearing once. The sequenced sample was PBMCs. These receptors were obtained from a woman aged 50 to 60 with multiple sclerosis.

At least ten counts were recorded for this clonotype. This chain joins TRBV11-2 and TRBJ2-7, with a weak D call TRBD2 (5 bases). This CDR3 comprises 11 residues. Trimming removed 4 bases at V and 5 bases at J, with 6 bases between. Per germline, CDR1 SGHAT and CDR2 FQNNGV. CDR3 sequence reads: CASSSGNEQYF. The CDR3 nucleotides are TGTGCCAGCAGCTCGGGGAACGAGCAGTACTTC. The whole variable domain, remainder taken from reference TRBV11-2 and TRBJ2-7, is EAGVAQSPRYKIIEKRQSVAFWCNPISGHATLYWYQQILGQGPKLLIQFQNNGVVDDSQLPKDRFSAERLKGVDSTLKIQPAKLEDSAVYLCASSSGNEQYFGPGTRLTVT.

This clonotype was counted at least ten times. The chain carries TRBV10-3 and TRBJ2-4, with 11 bases fitting TRBD2. V gave up 9 bases and J gave up 5 bases; unmatched junction bases: 6. The CDR3 contains 14 residues. Germline assignment: CDR1 ENHRY and CDR2 SYGVKD. DNA for the CDR3: TGTGCCATGAAGTTGGGACTAGCGGAAAACATTCAGTACTTC. Translation: CAMKLGLAENIQYF.

This clonotype was seen ten or more times. This chain links TRBV20-1 with TRBJ2-7, with D possibly TRBD2 on 6 matching bases. V dropped 5 bases and J dropped 1 base, with 9 bases sitting between them. Per the germline V gene, CDR1 is DFQATT and CDR2 is SNEGSKA (reference sequence). CDR3 size: 12 residues. The CDR3 DNA is TGCAGTGCTTTTGGGGGGTCCTACGAGCAGTACTTC. Translating gives CSAFGGSYEQYF.

This clonotype was observed at least ten times. The chain's CDR3 is CSARASSGAELETEAFF. The DNA of the CDR3 is TGCAGTGCTAGAGCCTCTAGCGGGGCAGAATTGGAGACTGAAGCTTTCTTT. This rearrangement joins TRBV20-1 to TRBJ1-1; perhaps TRBD1 as D (5 bases). CDR1 and CDR2 from the germline V gene are DFQATT and SNEGSKA (reference sequence). The V gene lost 1 base and the J gene lost 5 bases, with 23 bases spanning the gap. The CDR3 is made up of 17 amino acids.

Ten or more counts support this clonotype. The chain employs TRBV4-1 and TRBJ2-5; D is unclear. CDR1 and CDR2 (germline): MGHRA, YSYEKL. This CDR3 is built from 14 residues. V lost 1 base to trimming and J lost 2 bases, with 8 bases between them. This chain's CDR3 is CASSQAIGQETQYF. The CDR3, as DNA: TGCGCCAGCAGCCAAGCTATCGGGCAAGAGACCCAGTACTTC.

This clonotype was counted ten times or more. This chain connects TRBV10-3 to TRBJ2-7; TRBD1 matches 9 bases. Unmatched junction bases numbered 11, after V lost 10 bases and J lost 4 bases. This CDR3 spans 14 amino acids. Germline V gene lookup returns CDR1 ENHRY and CDR2 SYGVKD. DNA for the CDR3: TGTGCCACCATGACCGGGACAGGGCAGTACGAGCAGTACTTC. Its protein is CATMTGTGQYEQYF.

With regard to this clonotype: Being one base from a much bigger clone, this may be a read error. This is likely a read error, given that the CDR3 carries no conserved phenylalanine or tryptophan at its end. This rearrangement joins TRBV5-5 to TRBJ1-2, with D perhaps matching TRBD1 (5 bases). The V gene's germline CDR1 is SGHKS and CDR2 YYEKEE (reference sequence). The CDR3 loop spans 12 amino acids. Trimming removed 4 bases from V and 6 bases from J, with 10 bases in between. The CDR3 region is CASSDDSDGYTY. The DNA of the CDR3 is TGTGCCAGCAGCGATGACAGCGATGGCTACACCTAC.

This clonotype was detected many times. The genes are TRBV7-2 and TRBJ1-2, with 11 bases matching TRBD1. The CDR3 sequence is 14 residues long. Germline CDR1 SGHTA, CDR2 FQGNSA. J gave up 8 bases and V 1 base, and 3 bases lay outside the gene matches. The CDR3 nucleotides read TGTGCCAGCAGCTTAGTCGGGACAGGGGGAGGCTACACCTTC. Protein: CASSLVGTGGGYTF.

The table lists this clonotype with many counts. At one of its ends the junction is not consistent with the germline gene, which may arise from a read error. The chain recombines TRBV29-1 with TRBJ1-5; TRBD1 is a possible D gene (5 bases). This CDR3 is 13 amino acids long. Germline V lookup: CDR1 SQVTM, CDR2 ANQGSEA. In DNA form, the CDR3 reads TGCAGCGTTGTGCAGGGCCGGGGTCAGCCCCAGAATTTT. Protein: CSVVQGRGQPQNF.

This clonotype was counted many times. This chain joins TRBV6-2 or TRBV6-3 and TRBJ2-1, with D tentatively TRBD1 (6 bases). The CDR3 is 13 amino acids. Trimming removed 6 bases at V and 7 bases at J, with 13 bases between. Germline loops: CDR1 MNHEY, CDR2 SVGEGT. The CDR3 DNA reads as TGTGCCAGCAGGCAACAGGGAGAGAATGAGCAGTTCTTC. Translated, it gives CASRQQGENEQFF.

With regard to this clonotype: A read error may explain this, as a much larger clone is one base away. The chain employs TRBV10-3 and TRBJ2-5; no clear D. Germline values: CDR1 ENHRY, CDR2 SYGVKD. V was cut by 11 bases and J by 0 bases, with 10 bases left in between. This CDR3 region has 12 residues. CDR3 DNA sequence: TGTGCCGTAAGAGAAAACCAAGAGACCCAGTACTTC. This translates into CAVRENQETQYF.

This clonotype was observed many times. The chain recombines TRBV20-1 with TRBJ2-7, with D possibly matching TRBD2 (6 bases). The CDR3 runs to 15 residues. Per germline, CDR1 DFQATT and CDR2 SNEGSKA (reference sequence). The V gene lost 6 bases and the J gene lost 1 base, with 19 bases spanning the gap. The DNA of the CDR3 is TGCAGTGCCGAAAGTCCCGGGGGACCTTCCTACGAGCAGTACTTC. The encoded protein is CSAESPGGPSYEQYF.

This clonotype was counted many times. V and J are TRBV4-3 and TRBJ2-5; D gene ambiguous. Per germline, CDR1 LGHNA and CDR2 YSLEER. The CDR3 covers 13 residues. Trimming took 1 base from V and 4 from J, leaving 7 bases between them. CDR3 amino acids: CASSQVKGETQYF. The CDR3, as DNA: TGCGCCAGCAGCCAAGTCAAGGGAGAGACCCAGTACTTC.

This clonotype was recorded many times. The J gene is TRBJ2-5, the V gene TRBV20-1, with 8 positions matching TRBD2. V trimming: 1 base; J trimming: 1 base; junction bases outside the gene matches: 8. CDR3 length: 16 residues. Germline values: CDR1 DFQATT, CDR2 SNEGSKA (reference sequence). CDR3 residues: CSARVPGGGIQETQYF. Here the CDR3 DNA reads TGCAGTGCTAGAGTCCCGGGGGGGGGTATCCAAGAGACCCAGTACTTC.

This clonotype was seen many times. The chain uses TRBV3-1 and TRBJ2-7, with 9 bases identical to TRBD2. The CDR3 is 15 amino acids. Germline V gene lookup returns CDR1 LGHDT and CDR2 YNNKEL (reference sequence). The V gene end was trimmed by 1 base and the J gene end by 4 bases; junction bases not matched to a gene: 5. The CDR3 DNA follows: TGTGCCAGCAGCCAAGGGGCTAGCGGGGAGTACGAGCAGTACTTC. Translating gives CASSQGASGEYEQYF.

This clonotype was recorded at least ten times. The chain is built from TRBV7-9 and TRBJ1-2; no definite D call. This CDR3 is 14 amino acids long. Trimming pared 3 bases from V and 4 bases from J, leaving 12 bases between. In germline, CDR1 is SEHNR, CDR2 FQNEAQ (reference sequence). The CDR3 DNA reads TGTGCCAGCAGCTTTGGAAAGGGAGTCTATGGCTACACCTTC. Its protein is CASSFGKGVYGYTF. Full variable domain (outside the CDR3, taken from reference TRBV7-9 and TRBJ1-2): DTGVSQNPRHKITKRGQNVTFRCDPISEHNRLYWYRQTLGQGPEFLTYFQNEAQLEKSRLLSDRFSAERPKGSFSTLEIQRTEQGDSAMYLCASSFGKGVYGYTFGSGTRLTVV.

This clonotype showed up many times. J is TRBJ1-2 and V is TRBV29-1; D is unclear. CDR1 is SQVTM and CDR2 is ANQGSEA in the germline V gene. The V and J ends lost 0 bases and 4 bases respectively, with 6 bases between them. The CDR3 consists of 12 residues. The CDR3 is CSVEDPVYGYTF. The CDR3 coding sequence is TGCAGCGTTGAAGATCCAGTCTATGGCTACACCTTC. Supplemented by reference TRBV29-1 and TRBJ1-2, the full variable domain reads SAVISQKPSRDICQRGTSLTIQCQVDSQVTMMFWYRQQPGQSLTLIATANQGSEATYESGFVIDKFPISRPNLTFSTLTVSNMSPEDSSIYLCSVEDPVYGYTFGSGTRLTVV.

This clonotype was counted ten times or more. The chain recombines TRBV6-5 with TRBJ2-5; 9 bases line up with TRBD2. This CDR3 is built from 14 residues. From germline, CDR1 is MNHEY and CDR2 SVGAGI. V dropped 4 bases and J dropped 7; count of bases not matched to a gene: 7. In nucleotides, the CDR3 is TGTGCCAGCAGTTTAGCGGGAGACGACTGGACCCAGTACTTC. Translation: CASSLAGDDWTQYF.